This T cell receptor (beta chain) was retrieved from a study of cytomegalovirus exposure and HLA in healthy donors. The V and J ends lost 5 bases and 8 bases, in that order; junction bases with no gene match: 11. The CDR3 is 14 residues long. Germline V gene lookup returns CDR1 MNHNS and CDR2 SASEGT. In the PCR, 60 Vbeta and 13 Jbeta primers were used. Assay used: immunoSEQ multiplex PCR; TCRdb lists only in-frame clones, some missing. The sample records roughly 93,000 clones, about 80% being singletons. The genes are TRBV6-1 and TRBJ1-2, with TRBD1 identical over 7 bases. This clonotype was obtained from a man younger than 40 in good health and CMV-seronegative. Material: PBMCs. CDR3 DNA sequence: TGTGCCAGCAGTCCAGCCGACAGGGCGGGAGGCTACACCTTC. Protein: CASSPADRAGGYTF.